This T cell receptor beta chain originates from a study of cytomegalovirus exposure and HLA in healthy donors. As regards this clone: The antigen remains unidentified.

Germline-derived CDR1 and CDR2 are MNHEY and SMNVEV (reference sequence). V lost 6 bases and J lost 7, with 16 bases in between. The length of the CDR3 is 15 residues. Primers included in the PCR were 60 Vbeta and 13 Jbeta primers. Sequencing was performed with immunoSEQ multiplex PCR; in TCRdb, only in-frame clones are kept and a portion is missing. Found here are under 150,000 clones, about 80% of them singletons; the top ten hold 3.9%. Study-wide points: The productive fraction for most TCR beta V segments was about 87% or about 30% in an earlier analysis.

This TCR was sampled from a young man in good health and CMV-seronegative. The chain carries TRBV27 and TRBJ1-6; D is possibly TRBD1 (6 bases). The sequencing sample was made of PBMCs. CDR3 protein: CASRLLRGGNSPLHF. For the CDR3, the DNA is TGTGCCAGCAGGCTCCTAAGGGGGGGGAATTCACCCCTCCACTTT.